This T cell receptor (beta chain) was captured in a study of T cell repertoires in cytomegalovirus infection. As for the study in general: Matching HLA type, along with CMV infection, was indicated by public TCR beta signatures.

This clonotype was observed at least ten times. After removal of 6 bases from V and 5 bases from J, the junction contained 8 bases not matched to a gene. This CDR3 has 13 residues. From germline, CDR1 is SGHDT and CDR2 YYEEEE. Each CDR3 protein gets one entry after TCRdb re-called the reads with MiXCR. The sample lists about 200,000 distinct CDR3 sequences; about a tenth were seen once. The origin of this receptor is a human donor in good health (CMV status not recorded). Some clones in this sample may be carry-over from other donors' samples. The gene calls are TRBV5-6 and TRBJ2-7; 7 bases agree with TRBD2. Sequenced: PBMCs. CDR3 sequence: CASKIAGPHEQYF. The CDR3 nucleotides read TGTGCCAGCAAGATAGCGGGTCCCCACGAGCAGTACTTC.